This note documents a single T cell receptor beta chain sequence. Clones were read by immunoSEQ multiplex PCR, and TCRdb kept only the in-frame ones, dropping some. This sample carries tens of thousands of clones, 75% to 95% of them seen once, and the ten largest clones take approximately 6.1%. This sample is part of a study of T cell changes during pregnancy in multiple sclerosis. Sequenced here: CD8+ T cells from peripheral blood mononuclear cells, sampled in the second trimester of pregnancy. The origin of this receptor is a female donor with multiple sclerosis, enrolled in a pregnancy study.

The CDR3 DNA reads TGCAGCGTTGAGAAACAGGGGAACTATGGCTACACCTTC. Residues: CSVEKQGNYGYTF. The rearrangement joins TRBV29-1 to TRBJ1-2; 7 positions agree with TRBD1. The CDR3 runs 13 residues. Losses at the gene ends were 3 bases for V and 2 bases for J; bases not matched to a gene: 3. In germline, CDR1 is SQVTM, CDR2 ANQGSEA.